These 10 T cell receptor beta chains share one sample of origin, sequenced in a study of cytomegalovirus exposure and HLA in healthy donors. The PCR used 60 Vbeta and 13 Jbeta primers. Profiled with immunoSEQ multiplex PCR; TCRdb holds only in-frame clones, not every one. The table records approximately 130,000 clones, 65% to 80% of them present only once. The sample was PBMCs. The receptors were sampled from a man aged 25-40 years in good health and CMV-seronegative.

There are a few counts of this clone. Here the CDR3 reads CASSQTSGVYEQYF. The DNA for the CDR3 is TGCGCCAGCAGCCAGACTAGCGGGGTCTACGAGCAGTACTTC. This chain uses TRBV5-1 with TRBJ2-7; 11 positions agree with TRBD2. Losses at the gene ends were 4 bases for V and 3 bases for J; bases not matched to a gene: 3. Germline CDR1 SGHRS, CDR2 YFSETQ. CDR3 size: 14 residues.

The V and J genes are TRBV28 and TRBJ2-5, with 9 bases lining up with TRBD1. Germline CDR1 is MDHEN and CDR2 is SYDVKM. Trimming at V came to 10 bases and at J to 1 base, leaving 13 bases not matched to a gene. The CDR3 runs 16 residues. The CDR3 DNA reads as TGTGCCACCTTAGACTCCGGGACAGGGTTCCAAGAGACCCAGTACTTC. Translated, it gives CATLDSGTGFQETQYF.

CDR3 coding DNA: TGTGCCAGCTCACCTTGGACAGGGGGGGATTCACCCCTCCACTTT. This gives the protein CASSPWTGGDSPLHF. V and J are TRBV18 and TRBJ1-6, with 10 nucleotides matching TRBD1. The CDR3 consists of 15 residues. Germline CDR1 is KGHSH and CDR2 is LQKENI. The junction had 4 bases not matched to a gene; V was cut back by 3 bases and J by 8 bases.

Only a few counts were recorded for this clone. This chain joins TRBV5-4 and TRBJ1-3; possible D gene TRBD1, 5 bases. From germline, CDR1 is SGHNT and CDR2 YYREEE (reference sequence). Trimming shortened V by 1 base and J by 0 bases, and 11 bases separated the two germline ends. The length of the CDR3 is 16 residues. The CDR3: CASSLSATVSGNTIYF. The CDR3 nucleotides read TGTGCCAGCAGCTTGTCCGCGACAGTCTCTGGAAACACCATATATTTT.

The chain uses TRBV28 and TRBJ2-5; 10 positions match TRBD1. Germline assignment: CDR1 MDHEN and CDR2 SYDVKM. With V trimmed by 4 bases and J by 3 bases, 5 bases remained unmatched. The CDR3 contains 15 residues. The CDR3 bases are TGTGCCAGCAGTTCCCCCGGGACAGGGGAAGAGACCCAGTACTTC. It yields the protein CASSSPGTGEETQYF.

A single count supports this clone. The chain carries TRBV27 and TRBJ2-3; the D gene is possibly TRBD2 (6 bases). The CDR3 extends over 16 amino acids. Trimming cost V 2 bases and J 0 bases, with 12 bases left between them. In germline, CDR1 is MNHEY, CDR2 SMNVEV (reference sequence). CDR3 loop: CASSLGGRESTDTQYF. The CDR3 DNA reads TGTGCCAGCAGTTTAGGGGGACGGGAGAGCACAGATACGCAGTATTTT.

This clone came up once. The V call is TRBV6-6, the J call TRBJ2-2; TRBD1 agrees at 9 bases. The germline V gene encodes CDR1 MNHNY and CDR2 SVGAGI (reference sequence). Losses at the gene ends were 6 bases for V and 3 bases for J; bases not matched to a gene: 5. This CDR3 is built from 15 residues. The CDR3 is CASRQGATDTGELFF. The CDR3 DNA is TGTGCCAGCAGACAGGGGGCGACCGACACCGGGGAGCTGTTTTTT.

This clone was counted between two and nine times. The chain joins TRBV29-1 to TRBJ2-1; the D gene is possibly TRBD2 (6 bases). Per germline, CDR1 SQVTM and CDR2 ANQGSEA. The V gene lost 7 bases and the J gene lost 8 bases, with 12 bases spanning the gap. The CDR3 covers 11 residues. Here the CDR3 reads CSGTSSDEQFF. The CDR3 DNA is TGCAGCGGTACTAGCAGCGATGAGCAGTTCTTC.

V is TRBV7-2 and J is TRBJ2-1; 11 bases align to TRBD1. The trim removed 5 bases at V and 7 bases at J, leaving 10 bases unmatched. CDR1 is SGHTA, CDR2 FQGNSA, per germline. This CDR3 has 16 amino acids. As DNA, the CDR3 is TGTGCCAGCAGCGGAACGGGACAGGGGGTCGGGAATGAGCAGTTCTTC. Its translation: CASSGTGQGVGNEQFF.

The chain has TRBV27 and TRBJ2-5; D gene unclear. Germline V gives CDR1 MNHEY, CDR2 SMNVEV (reference sequence). V lost 2 bases, J lost 2 bases, and 6 bases lay in between. CDR3 length: 13 residues. The CDR3, as DNA: TGTGCCAGCAGTTTACTCGGGCAAGAGACCCAGTACTTC. Its translation is CASSLLGQETQYF.